The 15 T cell receptor beta chains reported below all come from one sample, sequenced in a study of blood T cell repertoires in COVID-19. TCRdb's table, derived via immunoSEQ multiplex PCR, lists solely in-frame clones and lacks some. In the table there are roughly 250,000 clones, 75% to 90% of which are singletons. Sequenced input: PBMCs or T cells enriched from blood (not recorded which). These receptors were obtained from a woman in her late teens or twenties who had recovered from COVID-19.

The DNA for the CDR3 is TGTGCCAGCAGCCTGAGAGGGGGCATCTATGGCTACACCTTC. This sequence encodes CASSLRGGIYGYTF. J is TRBJ1-2 and V is TRBV6-2 or TRBV6-3; TRBD1 matches at 7 bases. The CDR3 extends over 14 amino acids. The V gene's germline CDR1 is MNHEY and CDR2 SVGEGT. Trimming took 6 bases from V and 4 from J; bases not matched to a gene: 8.

The chain combines TRBV4-1 with TRBJ2-1; 10 nucleotides align to TRBD2. CDR3 length equals 17 residues. Germline CDR1 and CDR2: MGHRA and YSYEKL. With 0 bases clipped from V and 0 bases from J, the junction kept 2 bases outside the gene matches. CDR3 loop: CASSQDRLAGSYNEQFF. DNA of the CDR3: TGCGCCAGCAGCCAAGATCGACTAGCGGGCTCCTACAATGAGCAGTTCTTC.

The count of this clone is one. In DNA, the CDR3 is TGTGCCAGCAGCAAGGGGACAGCTAATGAAAAACTGTTTTTT. It is translated as CASSKGTANEKLFF. The chain links TRBV3-1 (or the pseudogene TRBV3-2) to TRBJ1-4; 7 bases agree with TRBD1. This CDR3 has 14 amino acids. With V trimmed by 5 bases and J by 3 bases, 3 bases remained unmatched. Germline CDR1 reads LGHDT; CDR2 reads YNNKEL (reference sequence).

The rearrangement joins TRBV19 to TRBJ1-1, with 9 positions matching TRBD1. The germline gives CDR1 LNHDA, CDR2 SQIVND (reference sequence). Germline trimming cut 5 bases from V and 6 bases from J; bases unmatched to any gene: 13. CDR3 length: 16 amino acids. This CDR3 reads CASSALPGQGFSEAFF. The CDR3 nucleotides are TGTGCCAGTAGTGCCCTCCCGGGACAGGGTTTCTCTGAAGCTTTCTTT.

The chain joins TRBV18 to TRBJ2-3, with 10 bases lining up with TRBD2. J was trimmed by 3 bases and V by 0 bases; bases with no gene match: 3. This CDR3 has 16 residues. From germline, CDR1 is KGHSH and CDR2 LQKENI. CDR3 coding DNA: TGTGCCAGCTCACCACCTAGCGGGGGGAGGACAGATACGCAGTATTTT. Translated, it gives CASSPPSGGRTDTQYF.

The chain joins TRBV7-9 to TRBJ1-4; D is undetermined. V lost 6 bases and J 7 bases, leaving 18 bases between the germline ends. From germline, CDR1 is SEHNR and CDR2 FQNEAQ (reference sequence). The CDR3 extends over 15 amino acids. CDR3 sequence reads: CASSPPRVTGEKLFF. CDR3 coding DNA: TGTGCCAGCAGTCCCCCCCGTGTTACCGGTGAAAAACTGTTTTTT.

The chain recombines TRBV5-4 with TRBJ1-2, with 7 bases matching TRBD1. Looked up from germline, CDR1 is SGHNT and CDR2 is YYREEE (reference sequence). J was trimmed by 3 bases and V by 0 bases; bases with no gene match: 2. There are 14 residues in the CDR3. Here the CDR3 DNA reads TGTGCCAGCAGCTTGGCCGACAGGGACTATGGCTACACCTTC. Translated, it gives CASSLADRDYGYTF.

The rearrangement uses TRBV29-1 and TRBJ2-5; D remains unclear. This CDR3 has 10 residues. Trimming stripped 4 bases from V and 5 bases from J, with 5 bases between. The germline CDR1 and CDR2 sequences are SQVTM and ANQGSEA. CDR3 in amino acids: CSVVGETQYF. CDR3 in DNA: TGCAGCGTTGTCGGGGAGACCCAGTACTTC.

This sequence joins TRBV28 and TRBJ1-5; D may be TRBD1 (5 bases). The CDR3 has 13 amino acids. From germline, CDR1 is MDHEN and CDR2 SYDVKM. V gave up 5 bases and J gave up 4 bases, with 9 bases separating them. The CDR3 reads CASSGGANQPQHF. The CDR3 DNA reads as TGTGCCAGCAGTGGAGGGGCTAATCAGCCCCAGCATTTT.

The chain links TRBV10-2 to TRBJ2-3; tentative D call: TRBD2 (6 bases). The CDR3 has 15 residues. V lost 5 bases and J lost 0, with 12 bases in between. Germline CDR1 WSHSY, CDR2 SAAADI. In DNA form, the CDR3 reads TGCGCCAGCAGTTCCAACGGGGGTAGCACAGATACGCAGTATTTT. It translates to CASSSNGGSTDTQYF.

This chain uses TRBV6-5 with TRBJ1-3, with TRBD1 matching 7 bases. CDR3 size: 13 residues. Per germline, CDR1 MNHEY and CDR2 SVGAGI. The V and J ends lost 9 bases and 1 base, in that order; junction bases with no gene match: 3. Here the CDR3 DNA reads TGTGCCAGTGAGACAGGGTCTGGAAACACCATATATTTT. It specifies CASETGSGNTIYF.

V is TRBV9 and J is TRBJ1-2; 9 bases agree with TRBD1. Germline V gene data show CDR1 as SGDLS and CDR2 as YYNGEE. This CDR3 has 14 amino acids. J was trimmed by 7 bases and V by 0 bases; bases with no gene match: 4. In DNA form, the CDR3 reads TGTGCCAGCAGCGTAGGGACAGGGGCCGGTGGCTACACCTTC. Translated: CASSVGTGAGGYTF.

This rearrangement joins TRBV6-2 or TRBV6-3 to TRBJ1-1, with D perhaps TRBD1 (6 bases). Trimming took 0 bases from V and 4 from J, leaving 15 bases between them. The CDR3 extends over 16 amino acids. The V gene's germline CDR1 is MNHEY and CDR2 SVGEGT. CDR3 protein: CASSYSGQTPGTEAFF. Written as DNA, the CDR3 is TGTGCCAGCAGTTACTCCGGACAGACCCCGGGCACTGAAGCTTTCTTT.

The chain is built from TRBV6-5 and TRBJ1-2; D gene unclear. Looked up from germline, CDR1 is MNHEY and CDR2 is SVGAGI. V lost 8 bases and J 2 bases, leaving 12 bases between the germline ends. The CDR3 length is 13 residues. CDR3 protein: CASCRSGNYGYTF. For the CDR3, the DNA is TGTGCCAGCTGTAGATCGGGGAACTATGGCTACACCTTC.

The chain recombines TRBV25-1 with TRBJ1-6, with a tentative D call TRBD1 (6 bases). The germline V and J ends were trimmed by 3 bases and 10 bases, with 13 bases remaining between them. In germline, CDR1 is MGHDK, CDR2 SYGVNS. The CDR3 contains 14 residues. CDR3 sequence (DNA): TGTGCCAGCAGTGACCCAGGGGCTAACTCACCCCTCCACTTT. Translating gives CASSDPGANSPLHF. Based on the CDR3 plus reference TRBV25-1 and TRBJ1-6, the full variable domain is EADIYQTPRYLVIGTGKKITLECSQTMGHDKMYWYQQDPGMELHLIHYSYGVNSTEKGDLSSESTVSRIRTEHFPLTLESARPSHTSQYLCASSDPGANSPLHFGNGTRLTVT.